Presented here are 6 T cell receptor beta chains from one specimen sequenced in a study of blood T cell repertoires in COVID-19. Sequenced by immunoSEQ multiplex PCR; TCRdb stores in-frame clones only, minus some. The sample records roughly 140,000 clones, around nine tenths being singletons. What was sequenced was peripheral blood. These receptors all come from a woman in her sixties or seventies with acute or convalescent COVID-19.

This rearrangement joins TRBV7-2 to TRBJ1-1; tentative D call: TRBD1 (5 bases). This CDR3 region has 16 residues. V was cut by 5 bases and J by 4 bases, with 20 bases left in between. Per the germline V gene, CDR1 is SGHTA and CDR2 is FQGNSA. CDR3 nucleotide sequence: TGTGCCAGCAGCCTTAGAGAGGCTCGGGGGGGCACTGAAGCTTTCTTT. Translated, it gives CASSLREARGGTEAFF.

The chain employs TRBV3-1 (or the pseudogene TRBV3-2) and TRBJ1-1, with 8 nucleotides matching TRBD1. CDR3 length: 14 residues. Germline V gives CDR1 LGHDT, CDR2 YNNKEL (reference sequence). Germline trimming cut 1 base from V and 14 bases from J; bases unmatched to any gene: 12. The chain's CDR3 is CASSQGRQGARGFF. For the CDR3, the DNA is TGTGCCAGCAGCCAAGGCCGGCAGGGGGCCCGCGGGTTCTTT.

Turning to this clone: Relative to the germline gene, one junction end is altered; a read error may explain this. The gene calls are TRBV7-7 and TRBJ2-1; TRBD2 matches at 8 bases. In germline, CDR1 is SSHAT, CDR2 FNYEAQ (reference sequence). There are 15 residues in the CDR3. The CDR3 bases are TGTGCTAGCAGCTTGGAAATAGCGGGGTTGAATGAGCAGTTCTTC. Translating gives CASSLEIAGLNEQFF.

The CDR3 nucleotides read TGTGCCAGCTTCCCTCGGGCAGGGGGCTTCCAAGAGACCCAGTACTTC. It translates to CASFPRAGGFQETQYF. The chain links TRBV7-8 to TRBJ2-5; TRBD1 aligns across 8 bases. CDR1 is SGHVS, CDR2 FQNEAQ, per germline. This CDR3 spans 16 amino acids. V dropped 8 bases and J dropped 1; count of bases not matched to a gene: 12.

V gene TRBV6-5 combines with J gene TRBJ1-2; 7 nucleotides match TRBD1. The CDR3 contains 16 residues. Germline trimming cut 0 bases from V and 8 bases from J; bases unmatched to any gene: 12. Germline CDR1 and CDR2: MNHEY and SVGAGI. The CDR3 region is CASSYSRVQGSSGYTF. DNA for the CDR3: TGTGCCAGCAGTTACTCGAGGGTACAGGGGTCCAGCGGCTACACCTTC.

The V and J genes are TRBV28 and TRBJ1-6, with 11 nucleotides matching TRBD1. Germline lookup yields CDR1 MDHEN and CDR2 SYDVKM. The CDR3 sequence is 16 residues long. V shed 7 bases, J shed 6 bases, and the junction held 8 bases outside the gene matches. CDR3 loop: CASTSDRGRSNSPLHF. In nucleotides, the CDR3 is TGTGCCAGCACCTCGGACAGGGGGCGAAGTAATTCACCCCTCCACTTT.